The entry that follows covers one T cell receptor (beta chain) sequence. Antigen: not known. The data were obtained in a study of beta chain features in type 1 diabetes. Regarding the study as a whole: An over-representation of cells with high TCR expression could result from cDNA sequencing. VDJ junctions from type 1 diabetes patients carried fewer insertions and larger deletions.

Sorting based on CD45RO/CCR7/CD25/CD127/CD95/CD27 separated CD4+ naive, central memory, regulatory and stem cell-like memory cells. Germline V gives CDR1 SGHNT, CDR2 YYREEE (reference sequence). The CDR3 is 15 residues long. V shed 5 bases and J 4 bases; nucleotides not matched to a gene: 6. Expressed TCRB transcripts were sequenced after all isolated RNA was converted to cDNA. Here immunoSEQ multiplex PCR was the method, and the copy in TCRdb shows in-frame clones only, minus some. This sample has about 340,000 clones; around 7.6% occur once, and the top ten carry around 0.45%. The sequencing input was central memory CD4+ T cells from blood. This TCR was recovered from a woman between 18 and 29 years old in good health. The V call is TRBV5-4, the J call TRBJ1-3; 10 positions match TRBD1. In nucleotides, the CDR3 is TGTGCCAGCAGGACGACAGGGGGCGCAGGAAACACCATATATTTT. Its protein product is CASRTTGGAGNTIYF.